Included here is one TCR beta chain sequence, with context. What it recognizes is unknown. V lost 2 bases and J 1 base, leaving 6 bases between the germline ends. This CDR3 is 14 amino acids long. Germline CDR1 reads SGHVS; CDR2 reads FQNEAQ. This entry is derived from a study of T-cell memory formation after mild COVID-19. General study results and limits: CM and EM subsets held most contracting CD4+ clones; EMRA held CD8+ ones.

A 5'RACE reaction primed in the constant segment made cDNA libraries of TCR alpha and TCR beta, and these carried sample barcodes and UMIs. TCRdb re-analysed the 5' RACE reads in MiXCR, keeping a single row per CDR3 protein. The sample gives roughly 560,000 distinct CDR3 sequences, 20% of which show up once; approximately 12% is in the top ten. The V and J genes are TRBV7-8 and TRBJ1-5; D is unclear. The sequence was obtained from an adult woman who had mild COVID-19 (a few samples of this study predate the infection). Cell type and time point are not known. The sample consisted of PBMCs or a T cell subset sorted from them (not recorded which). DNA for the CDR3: TGTGCCAGCAGCTTAACCTACAGCAATCAGCCCCAGCATTTT. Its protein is CASSLTYSNQPQHF.